These 24 T cell receptor beta chains came from one sample sequenced in a study of cytomegalovirus exposure and HLA in healthy donors (dated by TCRdb to about 2017). Receptor libraries were prepared by the immunoSEQ multiplex PCR assay. For the multiplex PCR, a mixture combining 60 forward primers for TCR Vbeta segments and 13 reverse primers for TCR Jbeta segments was used. What TCRdb holds here is the immuneACCESS table cut down to in-frame rearrangements. Part of the clones is not present; checked against another copy, under half of the missing clones reflect an unresolved V gene, and the others are unexplained. The sample records 130,000 or so clones, roughly 78% of which are singletons. The top ten clonotypes cover just under 6.5% of the sample. Material for sequencing was PBMCs. All receptors come from a woman in her forties in good health and CMV-seronegative.

The rearrangement uses TRBV5-1 and TRBJ2-6; possible D gene TRBD2, 6 bases. Germline values: CDR1 SGHRS, CDR2 YFSETQ. This CDR3 has 14 residues. V was shortened by 7 bases and J by 1 base, with 9 bases between the two germline ends. For the CDR3, the DNA is TGCGCCAGCGCGGAGGGATCTGGGGCCAACGTCCTGACTTTC. Translation gives CASAEGSGANVLTF. The full variable domain, rest sourced from reference TRBV5-1 and TRBJ2-6, is KAGVTQTPRYLIKTRGQQVTLSCSPISGHRSVSWYQQTPGQGLQFLFEYFSETQRNKGNFPGRFSGRQFSNSRSEMNVSTLELGDSALYLCASAEGSGANVLTFGAGSRLTVL.

The chain employs TRBV28 and TRBJ1-2; D call uncertain. Per the germline V gene, CDR1 is MDHEN and CDR2 is SYDVKM. The CDR3 extends over 12 amino acids. Trimming left V 7 bases short and J 2 bases short, with 8 bases between. CDR3 DNA sequence: TGTGCCAGCATGGCCACGAACTATGGCTACACCTTC. It translates to CASMATNYGYTF.

The gene calls are TRBV6-7 and TRBJ2-7; D gene ambiguous. TRBV6-7 is classed as an ORF, of uncertain function. This CDR3 is 16 amino acids long. V lost 0 bases and J 0 bases, leaving 12 bases between the germline ends. The chain's CDR3 is CASSYSQLTDSYEQYF. The CDR3 DNA sequence: TGTGCCAGCAGTTACTCCCAACTTACAGACTCCTACGAGCAGTACTTC.

The gene calls are TRBV19 and TRBJ2-1; 10 nucleotides agree with TRBD2. This CDR3 is 14 amino acids long. The V and J ends lost 4 bases and 6 bases, in that order; junction bases with no gene match: 3. The germline V gene encodes CDR1 LNHDA and CDR2 SQIVND (reference sequence). The CDR3 loop is CASSKREGRNEQFF. The CDR3 nucleotides read TGTGCCAGTAGTAAGCGGGAGGGTCGCAATGAGCAGTTCTTC.

The rearrangement links TRBV5-1 to TRBJ1-4; TRBD1 aligns across 8 bases. CDR1 is SGHRS, CDR2 YFSETQ, per germline. This CDR3 has 15 residues. J gave up 11 bases and V 3 bases, and 12 bases lay outside the gene matches. In DNA form, the CDR3 reads TGCGCCAGCAGCTCGGGACAGGCTGGTTTAGAGAAACTGTTTTTT. Encoded protein: CASSSGQAGLEKLFF.

This chain connects TRBV6-6 to TRBJ2-1; TRBD1 matches at 9 bases. The trim removed 2 bases at V and 5 bases at J, leaving 4 bases unmatched. Germline CDR1 is MNHNY and CDR2 is SVGAGI (reference sequence). The CDR3 is 15 residues long. In nucleotides, the CDR3 is TGTGCCAGCAGTTACCTCGGGACAGGGAACAATGAGCAGTTCTTC. Protein product: CASSYLGTGNNEQFF.

This chain uses TRBV5-1 with TRBJ2-3; 7 bases are shared with TRBD2. In germline, CDR1 is SGHRS, CDR2 YFSETQ. Losses at the gene ends were 0 bases for V and 2 bases for J; bases not matched to a gene: 9. The CDR3 is made up of 17 amino acids. Here the CDR3 DNA reads TGCGCCAGCAGCTTGGTAGCTAGCGGTTCCTTCACAGATACGCAGTATTTT. This gives the protein CASSLVASGSFTDTQYF.

The chain carries TRBV28 and TRBJ2-7; tentatively, D is TRBD1 (6 bases). Germline values: CDR1 MDHEN, CDR2 SYDVKM. This CDR3 spans 14 amino acids. Deletions cut 7 bases from V and 1 base from J, with 14 bases between. In nucleotides, the CDR3 is TGTGCCAGCACCCCGGGGACATTTTCCTACGAGCAGTACTTC. This sequence encodes CASTPGTFSYEQYF.

This sequence joins TRBV2 and TRBJ1-4; D is possibly TRBD1 (5 bases). The CDR3 has 13 amino acids. Trimming took off 4 bases at V and 12 bases at J, with 15 bases between the two ends. Germline CDR1 is SNHLY and CDR2 is FYNNEI. The CDR3 region has the DNA TGTGCCAGCAGTGCCGCAGGGTTTGATGAACTGTTTTTT. The encoded protein is CASSAAGFDELFF.

The genes are TRBV28 and TRBJ2-7; 9 positions match TRBD1. The germline V gene encodes CDR1 MDHEN and CDR2 SYDVKM. Germline trimming cut 3 bases from V and 2 bases from J; bases unmatched to any gene: 2. The CDR3 sequence is 14 residues long. The CDR3 sequence: CASSFRDRAYEQYF. The CDR3 DNA reads as TGTGCCAGCAGTTTCCGGGACAGGGCCTACGAGCAGTACTTC.

The chain carries TRBV13 and TRBJ2-1, with TRBD2 matching over 13 bases. The CDR3 contains 16 residues. In germline, CDR1 is PRHDT, CDR2 FYEKMQ (reference sequence). Unmatched junction bases numbered 8, after V lost 5 bases and J lost 7 bases. The CDR3 DNA follows: TGTGCCAGCAGCCCGAGGACTAGCGGGAGTGAAAATGAGCAGTTCTTC. It encodes CASSPRTSGSENEQFF.

The chain combines TRBV5-1 with TRBJ2-2; unclear D gene. This CDR3 has 13 residues. The germline gives CDR1 SGHRS, CDR2 YFSETQ. Trimming cost V 4 bases and J 3 bases, with 7 bases left between them. The CDR3 nucleotides read TGCGCCAGCAGCCGCTCGGACACCGGGGAGCTGTTTTTT. Its translation is CASSRSDTGELFF.

The genes are TRBV18 and TRBJ1-2; D is uncertain. This CDR3 is built from 15 residues. Trimming removed 3 bases at V and 0 bases at J, with 11 bases between. The germline gives CDR1 KGHSH, CDR2 LQKENI. The CDR3 DNA reads as TGTGCCAGCTCACCCTTGGAGGCAGCTAACTATGGCTACACCTTC. Protein sequence: CASSPLEAANYGYTF.

This chain links TRBV7-6 with TRBJ1-3; 7 bases match TRBD1. Germline trimming cut 5 bases from V and 4 bases from J; bases unmatched to any gene: 5. Germline-derived CDR1 and CDR2 are SGHVS and FNYEAQ. The CDR3 contains 14 residues. This CDR3 is CASSPPGQGNTIYF. Here the CDR3 DNA reads TGTGCCAGCAGCCCGCCGGGACAGGGAAACACCATATATTTT. Full variable domain (rest looked up from reference TRBV7-6 and TRBJ1-3): GAGVSQSPRYKVTKRGQDVALRCDPISGHVSLYWYRQALGQGPEFLTYFNYEAQQDKSGLPNDRFSAERPEGSISTLTIQRTEQRDSAMYRCASSPPGQGNTIYFGEGSWLTVV.

The J gene is TRBJ2-5, the V gene TRBV7-9, with 9 bases that match TRBD2. Germline assignment: CDR1 SEHNR and CDR2 FQNEAQ (reference sequence). CDR3 length: 12 amino acids. Here the CDR3 reads CAGGRDLGTQYF. The CDR3 DNA sequence: TGTGCGGGCGGGAGGGATCTCGGGACCCAGTACTTC.

The chain has TRBV4-1 and TRBJ2-3; 14 positions agree with TRBD2. With 4 bases clipped from V and 1 base from J, the junction kept 1 base outside the gene matches. The length of the CDR3 is 16 residues. The germline V gene has CDR1 MGHRA and CDR2 YSYEKL. The CDR3 sequence: CASSPGLAGGTDTQYF. As DNA, the CDR3 is TGCGCCAGCAGCCCGGGACTAGCGGGAGGCACAGATACGCAGTATTTT.

The rearrangement links TRBV7-3 to TRBJ1-1; D might be TRBD1 (5 bases). Germline lookup yields CDR1 SGHTA and CDR2 FQGTGA. This CDR3 has 13 residues. V shed 5 bases and J shed 3 bases, with 10 bases lying between them. In DNA form, the CDR3 reads TGTGCCAGCAGCGAACAGGCTTACACTGAAGCTTTCTTT. Residues: CASSEQAYTEAFF.

V is TRBV7-2 and J is TRBJ2-7; 14 nucleotides agree with TRBD2. V was clipped by 5 bases and J by 6 bases; unmatched bases: 9. CDR1 SGHTA and CDR2 FQGNSA come from the germline V gene. CDR3 size: 16 residues. CDR3: CASSQGLAGERGEQYF. CDR3 nucleotides: TGTGCCAGCAGCCAGGGACTAGCGGGAGAAAGGGGCGAGCAGTACTTC.

The CDR3 sequence: CASSLPEIDTQYF. CDR3 coding DNA: TGTGCCAGCAGCTTGCCTGAGATCGATACGCAGTATTTT. The chain joins TRBV7-2 to TRBJ2-3; no firm D call. V was trimmed by 3 bases and J by 6 bases, leaving 10 bases between them. From germline, CDR1 is SGHTA and CDR2 FQGNSA. The CDR3 sequence is 13 residues long. Drawing the rest from reference TRBV7-2 and TRBJ2-3, the complete variable domain is GAGVSQSPSNKVTEKGKDVELRCDPISGHTALYWYRQSLGQGLEFLIYFQGNSAPDKSGLPSDRFSAERTGGSVSTLTIQRTQQEDSAVYLCASSLPEIDTQYFGPGTRLTVL.

This clone has just one count. The rearrangement joins TRBV10-3 to TRBJ1-2; a weak D match, TRBD1 (5 bases). This CDR3 region has 14 residues. Trimming cost V 6 bases and J 0 bases, with 11 bases left between them. Germline V gene data show CDR1 as ENHRY and CDR2 as SYGVKD. The CDR3: CAIRGPGTNYGYTF. CDR3 in DNA: TGTGCCATCAGAGGCCCAGGGACTAACTATGGCTACACCTTC.

The chain joins TRBV7-2 to TRBJ1-1; possible D gene TRBD1, 5 bases. The germline V gene has CDR1 SGHTA and CDR2 FQGNSA. V dropped 7 bases and J dropped 2 bases, with 17 bases sitting between them. The CDR3 consists of 15 residues. CDR3: CASTFSGALNTEAFF. The CDR3 coding sequence is TGTGCCAGCACCTTTTCTGGGGCTCTCAACACTGAAGCTTTCTTT.

The chain is built from TRBV9 and TRBJ2-1, with 9 bases matching TRBD1. The CDR3 sequence is 12 residues long. With 3 bases clipped from V and 12 bases from J, the junction kept 4 bases outside the gene matches. The germline gives CDR1 SGDLS, CDR2 YYNGEE. The CDR3 DNA follows: TGTGCCAGCAGCGGAACAGGGGGCATGCAGTTCTTC. Amino acids: CASSGTGGMQFF.

The V and J genes are TRBV6-1 and TRBJ2-7; the match to TRBD1 covers 7 bases. Germline V gene lookup returns CDR1 MNHNS and CDR2 SASEGT. This CDR3 is built from 15 residues. J lost 0 bases, V lost 6 bases, and 8 bases had no gene match. CDR3 bases: TGTGCCAGCAGCGTTACCGGGACAGCCTCCTACGAGCAGTACTTC. It specifies CASSVTGTASYEQYF.

This sequence joins TRBV5-4 and TRBJ2-3, with TRBD1 identical over 7 bases. The germline V gene has CDR1 SGHNT and CDR2 YYREEE (reference sequence). Germline trimming cut 4 bases from V and 0 bases from J; bases unmatched to any gene: 8. The CDR3 has 16 residues. The CDR3 region has the DNA TGTGCCAGCAGCCCCTTTCTGGGACAGAGCACAGATACGCAGTATTTT. Residues: CASSPFLGQSTDTQYF.